Described below is a single TCR beta chain sequence and its context. Its antigen is not identified. PCR employed 60 Vbeta and 13 Jbeta primers. Clones were sequenced by immunoSEQ multiplex PCR, and TCRdb holds only the in-frame ones, with some missing. The sample gives some 160,000 clones, roughly a tenth of which show up once; 1.8% is in the top ten. With 0 bases clipped from V and 14 bases from J, the junction kept 5 bases outside the gene matches. CDR3 size: 12 residues. From germline, CDR1 is SGHDT and CDR2 YYEEEE. The source of the sample is a study of cytomegalovirus exposure and HLA in healthy donors. As for the study in general: A prior study identified over 100 million unique TCR beta sequences from roughly 180 million T cells. Points from the study as a whole: Excluded: some indistinguishable V segments such as TRBV6-2 and TRBV6-3. Associated with HLA alleles at 0.05 false discovery rate in a later analysis were fewer than 20,000 TCR beta sequences. According to an earlier analysis, most TCR beta V segments yielded productive rearrangements about 90% or about 30% of the time.

The rearrangement links TRBV5-6 to TRBJ2-1; 7 bases fit TRBD1. This receptor was taken from a male donor in good health and CMV-seronegative. The sequenced sample was PBMCs. For the CDR3, the DNA is TGTGCCAGCAGCTTGGAAGGGACAGAGGAGTTCTTC. Its protein product is CASSLEGTEEFF. Variable domain in full (rest from reference TRBV5-6 and TRBJ2-1): DAGVTQSPTHLIKTRGQQVTLRCSPKSGHDTVSWYQQALGQGPQFIFQYYEEEERQRGNFPDRFSGHQFPNYSSELNVNALLLGDSALYLCASSLEGTEEFFGPGTRLTVL.